The following is a T cell receptor beta chain sequence with its context. Its antigen is still unknown. This record comes from a study of post-analysis software for immune sequencing data. The germline gives CDR1 DFQATT, CDR2 SNEGSKA (reference sequence). CDR3 length: 14 residues. The junction had 6 bases not matched to a gene; V was cut back by 6 bases and J by 4 bases. General observations from the study: Relative to controls, patients had several TRBV segments at higher frequency, with TRBV5-6, TRBV5-1 and TRBV20-1 among these.

Unique molecular identifiers were built into the TCR beta cDNA libraries. TCRdb re-called the PCR reads with MiXCR, one entry per CDR3 protein. The sample has approximately 770,000 distinct CDR3 sequences, just over 45% seen once. The chain combines TRBV20-1 with TRBJ2-3; TRBD2 aligns across 11 bases. The TCR originated in a girl aged 10 to 17 with multiple sclerosis. The sample was blood. Here the CDR3 reads CSAVLAGVADTQYF. CDR3 bases: TGCAGTGCGGTACTAGCGGGAGTGGCAGATACGCAGTATTTT.